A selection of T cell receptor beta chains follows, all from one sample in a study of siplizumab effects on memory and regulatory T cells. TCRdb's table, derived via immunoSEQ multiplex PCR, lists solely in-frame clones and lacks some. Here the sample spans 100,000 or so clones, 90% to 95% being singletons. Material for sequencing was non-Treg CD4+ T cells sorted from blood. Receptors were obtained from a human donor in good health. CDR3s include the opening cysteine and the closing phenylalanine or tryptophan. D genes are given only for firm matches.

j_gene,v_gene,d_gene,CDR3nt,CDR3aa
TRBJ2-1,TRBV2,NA,TGTGCCAGCCACAGAATAAACAATGAGCAGTTCTTC,CASHRINNEQFF
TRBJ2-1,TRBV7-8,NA,TGTGCCAGCAGCTTGGGACTTCGGCAGGGTGAGCAGTTCTTC,CASSLGLRQGEQFF
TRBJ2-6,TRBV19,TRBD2,TGTGCCAGTATGGGAGGGGCGGCTGGGGCCAACGTCCTGACTTTC,CASMGGAAGANVLTF
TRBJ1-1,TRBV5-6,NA,TGTGCCAGCAGCCCCAAGGGGACTGAAGCTTTCTTT,CASSPKGTEAFF
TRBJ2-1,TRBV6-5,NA,TGTGCCAGCAGTTATAGATCCGGGACGTCCAATGAGCAGTTCTTC,CASSYRSGTSNEQFF
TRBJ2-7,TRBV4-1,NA,TGCGCCAGCAGATTCGTAAGCGGGACAGGTCCCCTCTACGAGCAGTACTTC,CASRFVSGTGPLYEQYF
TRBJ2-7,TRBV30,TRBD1,TGTGCCTGGAGACCCGGGACAGGCTCCTACGAGCAGTACTTC,CAWRPGTGSYEQYF
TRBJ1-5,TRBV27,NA,TGTGCCAGCAGTTGGAGGGGGGCGGGACAGCCCCAGCATTTT,CASSWRGAGQPQHF
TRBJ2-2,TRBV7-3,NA,TGTGCCAGCAGCTTAATGCCCGGGAGACTGGCCGGGGAGCTGTTTTTT,CASSLMPGRLAGELFF
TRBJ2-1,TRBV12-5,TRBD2,TGTGCTAGTGGTTTGGTGTCTCTAGCGGGAGGGTACAATGAGCAGTTCTTC,CASGLVSLAGGYNEQFF
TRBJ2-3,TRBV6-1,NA,TGTGCCAGCAGTGAACTGGCGGGAACGCAGTATTTT,CASSELAGTQYF
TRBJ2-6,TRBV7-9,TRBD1,TGTGCCAGTCTTGGACAGGGGGCTTTTGGGGCCAACGTCCTGACTTTC,CASLGQGAFGANVLTF
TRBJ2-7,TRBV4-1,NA,TGCGCCAGCAGCCAAGATTTGGCCACGGACTCCTACGAGCAGTACTTC,CASSQDLATDSYEQYF